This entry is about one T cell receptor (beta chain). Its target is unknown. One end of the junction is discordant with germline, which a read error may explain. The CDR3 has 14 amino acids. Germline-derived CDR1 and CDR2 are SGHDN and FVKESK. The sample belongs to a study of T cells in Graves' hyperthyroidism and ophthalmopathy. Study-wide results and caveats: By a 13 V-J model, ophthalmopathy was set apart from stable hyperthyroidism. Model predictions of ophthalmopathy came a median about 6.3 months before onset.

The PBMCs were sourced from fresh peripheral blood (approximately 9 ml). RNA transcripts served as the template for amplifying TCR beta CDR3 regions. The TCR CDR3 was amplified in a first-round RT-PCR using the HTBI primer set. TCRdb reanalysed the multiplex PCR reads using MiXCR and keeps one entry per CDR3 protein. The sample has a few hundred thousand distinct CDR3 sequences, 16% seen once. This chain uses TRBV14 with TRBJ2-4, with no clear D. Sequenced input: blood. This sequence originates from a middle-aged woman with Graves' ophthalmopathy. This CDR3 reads CAGSPLLAKNIQYF. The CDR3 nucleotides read TGTGCCGGCAGCCCACTCCTAGCCAAAAACATTCAGTACTTC.